This T cell receptor beta chain comes out of a study of T cell changes during pregnancy in multiple sclerosis. Assay: immunoSEQ multiplex PCR; the TCRdb copy retains only in-frame clones and omits some. This sample has approximately 28,000 clones, with around 90% found just once. Sequences were derived from CD8+ T cells from peripheral blood mononuclear cells, sampled before pregnancy. This TCR was recovered from a female donor with multiple sclerosis, enrolled in a pregnancy study.

CDR3: CASTHREAGELFF. CDR3 DNA: TGTGCCAGCACCCATAGGGAGGCCGGGGAGCTGTTTTTT. The V gene is TRBV27, the J gene TRBJ2-2; D may be TRBD2 (6 bases). The V end was cut by 7 bases, the J end by 6 bases, with 12 bases between. This CDR3 region has 13 residues. Germline lookup yields CDR1 MNHEY and CDR2 SMNVEV (reference sequence).